The TCR beta chain described here comes from a study of cytomegalovirus exposure and HLA in healthy donors. The CDR3 spans 16 residues. Germline CDR1 reads KGHSH; CDR2 reads LQKENI. The ends lost 4 bases at V and 9 bases at J; junction bases unmatched: 12. Use of 60 Vbeta and 13 Jbeta primers characterized the PCR. Assay used: immunoSEQ multiplex PCR; TCRdb lists only in-frame clones, some missing. The sample has under 200,000 clones; roughly 80% are singletons. The receptor's source is a woman aged 18-35 years in good health and CMV-seronegative. The sequenced sample consisted of PBMCs. This chain links TRBV18 with TRBJ2-1; the match to TRBD1 covers 10 bases. CDR3 loop: CASSRRVGTGEGEQFF. The CDR3 region has the DNA TGTGCCAGCTCACGAAGGGTGGGGACAGGGGAAGGTGAGCAGTTCTTC. Full variable domain (missing parts from reference TRBV18 and TRBJ2-1): NAGVMQNPRHLVRRRGQEARLRCSPMKGHSHVYWYRQLPEEGLKFMVYLQKENIIDESGMPKERFSAEFPKEGPSILRIQQVVRGDSAAYFCASSRRVGTGEGEQFFGPGTRLTVL.